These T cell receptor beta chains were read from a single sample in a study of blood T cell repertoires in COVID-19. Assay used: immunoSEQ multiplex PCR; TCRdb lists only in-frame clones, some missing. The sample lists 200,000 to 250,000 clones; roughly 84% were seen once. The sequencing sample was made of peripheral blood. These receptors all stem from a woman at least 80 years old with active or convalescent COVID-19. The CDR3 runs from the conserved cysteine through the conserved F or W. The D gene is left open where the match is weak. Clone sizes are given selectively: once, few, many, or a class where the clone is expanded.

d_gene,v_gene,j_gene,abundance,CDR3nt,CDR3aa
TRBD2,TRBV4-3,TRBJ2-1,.,TGCGCCAGCAGCCAACCTACTAGCGGGAGTCGGTACAATGAGCAGTTCTTC,CASSQPTSGSRYNEQFF
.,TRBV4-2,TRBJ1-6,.,TGTGCCAGCAGCACCCAATCCCTGGGGGGCTCCTATAATTCACCCCTCCACTTT,CASSTQSLGGSYNSPLHF
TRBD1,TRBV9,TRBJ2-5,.,TGTGCCAGCAGCCCGACCACCGGGACAGGGTGGGAGACCCAGTACTTC,CASSPTTGTGWETQYF
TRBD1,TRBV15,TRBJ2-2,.,TGTGCCACCAGCCGGGACAGGGGGCCCTCGAACACCGGGGAGCTGTTTTTT,CATSRDRGPSNTGELFF
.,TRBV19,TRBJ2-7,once,TGTGCCAGTAGTTTAAGGGGCCGTAAGTCCTACGAGCAGTACTTC,CASSLRGRKSYEQYF
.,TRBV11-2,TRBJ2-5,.,TGTGCCAGCAGCGCGGGCTGGGGTCTCCGCCAAGAGACCCAGTACTTC,CASSAGWGLRQETQYF
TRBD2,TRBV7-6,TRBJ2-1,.,TGTGCCAGCAGCTTTCGCCGGGGGGGCACCAATGAGCAGTTCTTC,CASSFRRGGTNEQFF
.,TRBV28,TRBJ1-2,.,TGTGCCAGCAGCTCGACAGTAGGCTATGGCTACACCTTC,CASSSTVGYGYTF
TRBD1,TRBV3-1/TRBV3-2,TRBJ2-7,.,TGTGCCAGCAGCCAAGGCCTAACAGGGGGATACGAGCAGTACTTC,CASSQGLTGGYEQYF
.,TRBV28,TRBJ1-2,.,TGTGCCAGCAGGACTACTTACAGGGCTAACTATGGCTACACCTTC,CASRTTYRANYGYTF
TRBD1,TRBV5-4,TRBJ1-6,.,TGTGCCAGCAGCCGTGACAGGGGCAATTCACCCCTCCACTTT,CASSRDRGNSPLHF
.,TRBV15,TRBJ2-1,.,TGTGCCACCAGCCGACTGGGGCTCAGGACCTACAATGAGCAGTTCTTC,CATSRLGLRTYNEQFF
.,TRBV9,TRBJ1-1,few,TGTGCCAGCAGCGTAGAGGGGTTTAACACTGAAGCTTTCTTT,CASSVEGFNTEAFF
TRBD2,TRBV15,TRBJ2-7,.,TGTGCCACCAGCAGCCTTTGGGCTAGCGGGGGGCGGGAGCAGTACTTC,CATSSLWASGGREQYF
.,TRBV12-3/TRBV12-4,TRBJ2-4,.,TGTGCCAGCAGTCGGCAGGGTCAAAACATTCAGTACTTC,CASSRQGQNIQYF
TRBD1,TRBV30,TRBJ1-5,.,TGTGCCTGGACACTAGGGACAGGGGATAGCAATCAGCCCCAGCATTTT,CAWTLGTGDSNQPQHF
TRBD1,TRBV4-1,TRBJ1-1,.,TGCGCCAGCAGCCCTGGACAGGGGAAGATGACTGAAGCTTTCTTT,CASSPGQGKMTEAFF
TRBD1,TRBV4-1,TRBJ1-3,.,TGCGCCAGCAGCCAAGTGTCGGGACAGAATTCTGGAAACACCATATATTTT,CASSQVSGQNSGNTIYF
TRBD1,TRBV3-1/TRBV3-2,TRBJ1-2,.,TGTGCCAGCAGCCAAGTACAGGGGAACTATGGCTACACCTTC,CASSQVQGNYGYTF
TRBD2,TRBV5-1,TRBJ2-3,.,TGCGCCAGCAGCTTGGGAGCGGGAGGAGGTACAGATACGCAGTATTTT,CASSLGAGGGTDTQYF
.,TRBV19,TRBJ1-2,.,TGTGCCAGTAGCGCAGAAAGGAGACTCTATGGCTACACCTTC,CASSAERRLYGYTF
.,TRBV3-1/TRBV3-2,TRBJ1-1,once,TGTGCCAGCAGCCCCCCTCTGCGGGTCACTGAAGCTTTCTTT,CASSPPLRVTEAFF
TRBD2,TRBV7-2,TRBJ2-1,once,TGTGCCAGCAGCCCTCCGGGACTAGCAGGCAATGAGCAGTTCTTC,CASSPPGLAGNEQFF
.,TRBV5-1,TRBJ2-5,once,TGCGCCAGCAGCTTGGTCGGGAGCGAGGAGACCCAGTACTTC,CASSLVGSEETQYF
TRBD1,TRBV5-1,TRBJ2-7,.,TGCGCCAGCAGCCCAGGACCTGGACAGGGCGGATACGAGCAGTACTTC,CASSPGPGQGGYEQYF
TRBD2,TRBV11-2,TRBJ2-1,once,TGTGCCAGCAGCTCGGGGACTAGCGGGAGGGCCGGCAATGAGCAGTTCTTC,CASSSGTSGRAGNEQFF
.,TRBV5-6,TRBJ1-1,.,TGTGCCAGCAGCTTGGCCGGGGGGCTCTTTCAAGCTTTCTTT,CASSLAGGLFQAFF
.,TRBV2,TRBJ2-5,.,TGTGCCAGCAGGGACAGACAAGAGACCCAGTACTTC,CASRDRQETQYF
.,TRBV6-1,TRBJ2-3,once,TGTGCCAGCAGTGATCTCACGGCAAGGGGCTCAGATACGCAGTATTTT,CASSDLTARGSDTQYF
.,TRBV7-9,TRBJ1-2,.,TGTGCCAGCAGCTCCGCGCACGGCTATGGCTACACCTTC,CASSSAHGYGYTF
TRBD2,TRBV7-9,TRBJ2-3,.,TGTGCCAGCAGCTTAATCGGGGTAGCGGGGGATACGCAGTATTTT,CASSLIGVAGDTQYF
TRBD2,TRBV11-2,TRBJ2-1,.,TGTGCCAGCAGCTTAGATTTAGCGGGAGGGACCTACAATGAGCAGTTCTTC,CASSLDLAGGTYNEQFF
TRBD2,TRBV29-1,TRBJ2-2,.,TGCAGCGCCGAAGAGCGGGAAAACACCGGGGAGCTGTTTTTT,CSAEERENTGELFF